This entry concerns a single T cell receptor (beta chain). This record comes from a study of T cell changes during pregnancy in multiple sclerosis. The V segment lost 1 base and the J segment 4 bases; nucleotides outside the gene matches: 3. This CDR3 has 14 residues. The germline CDR1 and CDR2 sequences are GTSNPN and SVGIG (reference sequence). Profiling relied on immunoSEQ multiplex PCR, and the TCRdb table lists in-frame clones only, not all of them. This sample yields 55,000 to 75,000 clones, of which 91% are seen a single time; 1% to 1.5% belongs to the top ten. The origin of this receptor is a female donor in good health, enrolled as a control in a pregnancy study. Sequencing was performed on peripheral blood, taken after pregnancy. The chain joins TRBV30 to TRBJ2-5; 10 positions match TRBD2. The CDR3 loop is CAWSGIAGGETQYF. As DNA, the CDR3 is TGTGCCTGGAGTGGGATAGCGGGGGGAGAGACCCAGTACTTC.